This T cell receptor (beta chain) emerged from a study of T cells in Graves' hyperthyroidism and ophthalmopathy. The CDR3 regions of TCR beta were amplified from RNA transcripts. Initially, a first-round RT-PCR of the TCR CDR3 employed the HTBI primer set. TCRdb independently ran MiXCR on the multiplex PCR reads; one entry per CDR3 protein. The repertoire has 310,000 or so distinct CDR3 sequences, approximately 17% of them found once; the top ten carry around 58%. PBMCs were obtained from approximately 10 ml fresh peripheral blood. The CDR3 is 13 amino acids. Trimming cost V 6 bases and J 0 bases, with 6 bases left between them. Germline V gene sequence: CDR1 MNHNS, CDR2 SASEGT.

The chain has TRBV6-1 and TRBJ1-5, with no clear D. The source is a woman aged 55-69 years with Graves' ophthalmopathy. Sequencing was carried out using blood. The CDR3 bases are TGTGCCAGCAGAGCATATAGCAATCAGCCCCAGCATTTT. This encodes CASRAYSNQPQHF.